The present T cell receptor beta chain was sequenced within a study of blood T cell repertoires in COVID-19. Profiling relied on immunoSEQ multiplex PCR, and the TCRdb table lists in-frame clones only, not all of them. The profile shows about 260,000 clones, roughly four fifths of them singletons. Note on this clone: One junction end does not reproduce the germline sequence, and a read error may be involved. Different DNA sequences within this sample yield the same CDR3.

Germline values: CDR1 SGHRS, CDR2 YFSETQ. The CDR3 spans 14 residues. The specimen sequenced was peripheral blood. The chain recombines TRBV5-1 with TRBJ1-2; 7 positions agree with TRBD1. This clonotype originated in an elderly woman with acute or convalescent COVID-19. The DNA for the CDR3 is TGCGCCAGCAGACGCGACAGGGCGGAGAATGGCTACACCTTT. Its translation: CASRRDRAENGYTF.